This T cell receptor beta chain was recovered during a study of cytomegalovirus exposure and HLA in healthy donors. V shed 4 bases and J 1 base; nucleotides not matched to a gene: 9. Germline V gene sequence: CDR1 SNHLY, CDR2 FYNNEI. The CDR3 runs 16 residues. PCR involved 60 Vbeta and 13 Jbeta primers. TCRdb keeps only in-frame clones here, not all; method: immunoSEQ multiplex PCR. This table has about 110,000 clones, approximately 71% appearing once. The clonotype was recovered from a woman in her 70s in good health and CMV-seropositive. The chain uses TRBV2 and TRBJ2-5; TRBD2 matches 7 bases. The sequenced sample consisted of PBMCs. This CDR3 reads CASSGARGGGQETQYF. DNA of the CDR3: TGTGCCAGCAGTGGGGCCCGCGGGGGAGGCCAAGAGACCCAGTACTTC.